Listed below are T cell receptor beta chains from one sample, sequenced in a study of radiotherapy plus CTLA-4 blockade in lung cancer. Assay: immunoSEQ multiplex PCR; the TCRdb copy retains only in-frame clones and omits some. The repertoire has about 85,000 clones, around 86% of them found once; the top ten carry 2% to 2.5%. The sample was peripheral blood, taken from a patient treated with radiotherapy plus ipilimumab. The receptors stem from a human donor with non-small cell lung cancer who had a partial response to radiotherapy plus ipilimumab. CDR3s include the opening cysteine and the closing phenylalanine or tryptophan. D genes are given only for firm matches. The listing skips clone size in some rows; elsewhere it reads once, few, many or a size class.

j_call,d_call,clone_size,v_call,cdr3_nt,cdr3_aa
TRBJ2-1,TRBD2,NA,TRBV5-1,TGCGCCAGCAGCTTGCCTCCTAGCGGATACAATGAGCAGTTCTTC,CASSLPPSGYNEQFF
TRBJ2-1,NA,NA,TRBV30,TGTGCCTGGCTGGGTGACAGTGTAAGCTACAATGAGCAGTTCTTC,CAWLGDSVSYNEQFF
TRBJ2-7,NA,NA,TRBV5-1,TGCGCCAGCAGGGGGGGGCGGGACACTACCTACGAGCAGTACTTC,CASRGGRDTTYEQYF
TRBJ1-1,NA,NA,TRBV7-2,TGTGCCAGCGCCGCCGCCAGGGTGAACACTGAAGCTTTCTTT,CASAAARVNTEAFF
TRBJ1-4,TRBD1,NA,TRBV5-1,TGCGCCAGCAGCTCTGACCCGGGACAGCCTAATGAAAAACTGTTTTTT,CASSSDPGQPNEKLFF
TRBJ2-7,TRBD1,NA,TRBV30,TGTGCCTGGACATCGGCAGGGGGTAAAAACGAGCAGTACTTC,CAWTSAGGKNEQYF
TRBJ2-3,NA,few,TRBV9,TGTGCCAGCAGCCCGCGGACTACCGGGTTTGTTACGCAGTATTTT,CASSPRTTGFVTQYF
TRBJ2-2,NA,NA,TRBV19,TGTGCCAGTAGGGAGACCGGGGAGCTGTTTTTT,CASRETGELFF
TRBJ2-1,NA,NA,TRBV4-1,TGCGCCAGCAGCCAAAGGGGCAATGAGCAGTTCTTC,CASSQRGNEQFF
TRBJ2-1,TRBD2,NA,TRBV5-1,TGCGCCAGCAGCTTGGCCGGGGCGGGAGGAAATGAGCAGTTCTTC,CASSLAGAGGNEQFF
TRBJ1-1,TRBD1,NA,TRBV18,TGTGCCAGCTCCGGACAGGGGTTGGGCACTGAAGCTTTCTTT,CASSGQGLGTEAFF
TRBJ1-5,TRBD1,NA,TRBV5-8,TGTGCCAGCAGCGACGGGACAGATCAGCCCCAGCATTTT,CASSDGTDQPQHF
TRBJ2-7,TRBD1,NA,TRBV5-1,TGCGCCAGCAGCTTACAGGGGGCAAGTCACGAGCAGTACTTC,CASSLQGASHEQYF
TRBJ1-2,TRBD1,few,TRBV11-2,TGTGCCAGCAGCCAATACGGTACAGGGGTCTATGGCTACACCTTC,CASSQYGTGVYGYTF
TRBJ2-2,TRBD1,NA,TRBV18,TGTGCCAGCTCACCCACCGGGACAGGGGTTAGCACCGGGGAGCTGTTTTTT,CASSPTGTGVSTGELFF
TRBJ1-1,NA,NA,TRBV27,TGTGCCAGCAGCGGTACAGGAGAAGCTTTCTTT,CASSGTGEAFF
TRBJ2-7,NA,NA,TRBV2,TGTGCCAGCACCCAAACCCTGGACAGATCCTACGAGCAGTACTTC,CASTQTLDRSYEQYF
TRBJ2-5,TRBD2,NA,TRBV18,TGTGCCAGCTCACCCCCCGGACTAGGATCACAAGAGACCCAGTACTTC,CASSPPGLGSQETQYF
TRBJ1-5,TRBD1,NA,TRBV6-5,TGTGCCGGCAGCTCGACAGGGGGTAATCAGCCCCAGCATTTT,CAGSSTGGNQPQHF
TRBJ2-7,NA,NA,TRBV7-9,TGTGCCACATACAGGGTTACGGAGACCTACGAGCAGTACTTC,CATYRVTETYEQYF
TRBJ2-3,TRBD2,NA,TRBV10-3,TGTGCCATCAGGGGGGTCTTAGCGGGAGGGCCAGCAGATACGCAGTATTTT,CAIRGVLAGGPADTQYF
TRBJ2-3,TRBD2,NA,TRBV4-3,TGCGCCAGCAGCCAAGCCGGACTAGCGGGCACAGATACGCAGTATTTT,CASSQAGLAGTDTQYF
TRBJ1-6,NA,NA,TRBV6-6,TGTGCCAGCAGTTATTTGGACACGAAAAATTCACCCCTCCACTTT,CASSYLDTKNSPLHF
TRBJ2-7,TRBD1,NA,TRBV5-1,TGCGCCAGCAGCTTGGGGGGGACAGGGGACTACGAGCAGTACTTC,CASSLGGTGDYEQYF
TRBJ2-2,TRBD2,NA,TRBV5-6,TGTGCCAGCAGCTTGCCTAGCGGGAGGAGCACCGGGGAGCTGTTTTTT,CASSLPSGRSTGELFF
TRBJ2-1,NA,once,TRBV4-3,TGCGCCAGCAGCCAAGATCTAACGGGAACGGTTTACAATGAGCAGTTCTTC,CASSQDLTGTVYNEQFF
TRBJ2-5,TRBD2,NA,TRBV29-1,TGCAGCGTTGTAGCGGGAGGGCCAGGCCCAGAGACCCAGTACTTC,CSVVAGGPGPETQYF
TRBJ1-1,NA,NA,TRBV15,TGTGCCACCAGCAGAGATCCGGTGAACACTGAAGCTTTCTTT,CATSRDPVNTEAFF
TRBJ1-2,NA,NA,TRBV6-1,TGTGCCAGCAGTGCGACAGTCTATGGCTACACCTTC,CASSATVYGYTF
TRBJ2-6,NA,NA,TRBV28,TGTGCCAGCAGAACAGTTTCTGGGGCCAACGTCCTGACTTTC,CASRTVSGANVLTF
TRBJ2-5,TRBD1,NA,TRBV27,TGTGCCAGCAGTTTGACGGGACAGGGGTCAGAGACCCAGTACTTC,CASSLTGQGSETQYF
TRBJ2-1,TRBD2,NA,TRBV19,TGTGCCAGTAGTATAGATCGGGCGGGGGTCGGTGAGCAGTTCTTC,CASSIDRAGVGEQFF
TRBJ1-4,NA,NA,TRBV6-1,TGTGCCAGCAGACCCGTAGCCTTGAATGAAAAACTGTTTTTT,CASRPVALNEKLFF
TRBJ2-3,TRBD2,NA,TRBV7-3,TGTGCCAGCAGCCCAGGGACTAGCGGGAGCGCAGATACGCAGTATTTT,CASSPGTSGSADTQYF
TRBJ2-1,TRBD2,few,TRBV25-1,TGTGCCAGCAGTGCGACAAGCGGGAGGGGTGGTGAGCAGTTCTTC,CASSATSGRGGEQFF
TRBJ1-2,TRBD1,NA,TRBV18,TGTGCCAGCGCCCCGACAGGGAATTGGAACTATGGCTACACCTTC,CASAPTGNWNYGYTF
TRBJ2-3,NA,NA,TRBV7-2,TGTGCCAGCAGCCCAGGAAGTCCTATGAATACGCAGTATTTT,CASSPGSPMNTQYF
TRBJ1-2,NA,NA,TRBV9,TGTGCCAGCAGCGGAAAGGAGAGATCGGGAGGCTACACCTTC,CASSGKERSGGYTF
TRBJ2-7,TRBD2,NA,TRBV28,TGTGCCAGCAGACGAGGACGCGGGAGGGCGGTATACGAGCAGTACTTC,CASRRGRGRAVYEQYF
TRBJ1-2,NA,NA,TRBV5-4,TGTGCCAGCAGCTTTTTTGCGGGGGGCGGGAATGGCTACACCTTC,CASSFFAGGGNGYTF
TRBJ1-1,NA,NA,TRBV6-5,TGTGCCAGCAGCCCCGCCGGCACTGAAGCTTTCTTT,CASSPAGTEAFF
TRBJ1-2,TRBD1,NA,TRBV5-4,TGTGCCAGCAGCTTGGGCGCGGGACAGGGGAACTATGGCTACACCTTC,CASSLGAGQGNYGYTF
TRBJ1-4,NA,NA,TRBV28,TGTGCCAGCAGTTTAGCGATTCCTAATGAAAAACTGTTTTTT,CASSLAIPNEKLFF
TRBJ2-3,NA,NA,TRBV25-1,TGTGCCAGCAGACAGGGTCCCACAGATACGCAGTATTTT,CASRQGPTDTQYF
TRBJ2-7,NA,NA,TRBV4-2,TGTGCCAGCAGCCAAGCACAGGGTGTAAGCTCCTACGAGCAGTACTTC,CASSQAQGVSSYEQYF
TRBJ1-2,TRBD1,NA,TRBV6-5,TGTGCCAGCAGTGAGACAGGGGTAGGCTACACCTTC,CASSETGVGYTF
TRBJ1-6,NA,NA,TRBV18,TGTGCCAGCTCACCGGGATTAGGCAGGAGGGCCTATAATTCACCCCTCCACTTT,CASSPGLGRRAYNSPLHF
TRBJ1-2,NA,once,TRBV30,TGTGCCTGGAGTGTATCAGGGGTAGGCTACACCTTC,CAWSVSGVGYTF